Listed below are T cell receptor beta chains from one sample, sequenced in a study of shared clonotypes between healthy human individuals. Method: immunoSEQ multiplex PCR; TCRdb's copy keeps in-frame clones and lacks some. The profile shows about 750,000 clones, 80% to 95% of them singletons. Sequences were obtained from naive CD8+ T cells sorted from blood. These receptors all come from a man under 40 in good health. CDR3s include the opening cysteine and the closing phenylalanine or tryptophan. D genes are given only for firm matches. Rows give clone size only sometimes, using once, few, many, or a class for an expanded clone.

>-|-|TRBV15|TRBJ1-4
CATSTRGLGTNEKLFF
TGTGCCACCAGCACCAGGGGACTTGGAACTAATGAAAAACTGTTTTTT
>-|-|TRBV11-2|TRBJ2-1
CASSLVGGNSYNEQFF
TGTGCCAGCAGCTTAGTCGGCGGAAACTCCTACAATGAGCAGTTCTTC
>-|-|TRBV28|TRBJ2-5
CASRDSSQETQYF
TGTGCCAGCAGGGACAGTTCCCAAGAGACCCAGTACTTC
>-|-|TRBV21-1|TRBJ2-4
CASTRKDRLAKNIQYF
TGTGCCAGCACCAGGAAGGACAGGCTAGCCAAAAACATTCAGTACTTC
>-|-|TRBV19|TRBJ2-7
CASSPPMGPGAEQYF
TGTGCCAGTAGTCCACCCATGGGGCCCGGGGCAGAACAGTACTTC
>-|TRBD1|TRBV6-5|TRBJ2-4
CASSPGTGLFQYF
TGTGCCAGCAGTCCCGGGACAGGGTTATTTCAGTACTTC
>-|-|TRBV7-6|TRBJ1-5
CASSLERWGGNQPQHF
TGTGCCAGCAGCTTAGAGCGCTGGGGCGGCAATCAGCCCCAGCATTTT
>-|-|TRBV6-6|TRBJ2-7
CASREAYEQYF
TGTGCCAGCAGAGAGGCATACGAGCAGTACTTC
>-|-|TRBV30|TRBJ2-2
CAWSSTHTGELFF
TGTGCCTGGAGCTCAACTCATACCGGGGAGCTGTTTTTT
>-|-|TRBV28|TRBJ2-3
CASSLHLGDQGRTDTQYF
TGTGCCAGCAGTTTACATCTCGGTGATCAGGGACGCACAGATACGCAGTATTTT
>-|TRBD2|TRBV4-3|TRBJ2-7
CASSQGLATSYEQYF
TGCGCCAGCAGCCAAGGACTAGCGACCTCCTACGAGCAGTACTTC
>-|-|TRBV4-1|TRBJ1-5
CASSQVGEGQPQHF
TGCGCCAGCAGCCAAGTGGGGGAAGGCCAGCCCCAGCATTTT
>-|-|TRBV5-5|TRBJ1-5
CASSFIDSNQPQHF
TGTGCCAGCAGCTTTATTGATAGCAATCAGCCCCAGCATTTT
>-|-|TRBV27|TRBJ1-5
CASSPLGENQPQHF
TGTGCCAGCAGTCCCCTAGGGGAAAATCAGCCCCAGCATTTT
>-|-|TRBV4-3|TRBJ1-1
CASSQGFTGTEAFF
TGCGCCAGCAGCCAGGGGTTCACAGGGACTGAAGCTTTCTTT
>-|-|TRBV29-1|TRBJ1-2
CSVEWILGEGYTF
TGCAGCGTTGAATGGATCTTAGGTGAGGGCTACACCTTC
>-|TRBD1|TRBV11-3|TRBJ1-2
CASSLAPKGQGYGYTF
TGTGCCAGCAGCTTAGCCCCGAAAGGACAGGGGTATGGCTACACCTTC
>-|TRBD1|TRBV7-9|TRBJ2-7
CASSAGTGEFYEQYF
TGTGCCAGCAGCGCCGGGACAGGGGAATTCTACGAGCAGTACTTC
>once|-|TRBV10-3|TRBJ2-7
CAISEEWGGKSYEQYF
TGTGCCATCAGTGAGGAATGGGGCGGGAAGTCCTACGAGCAGTACTTC
>-|TRBD2|TRBV28|TRBJ2-3
CASSLTGLAGGGTDTQYF
TGTGCCAGCAGTTTGACCGGACTAGCGGGAGGGGGGACAGATACGCAGTATTTT
>-|-|TRBV7-8|TRBJ2-7
CASSSKGVSTQYHYEQYF
TGTGCCAGCAGTTCCAAGGGAGTTTCAACCCAATACCACTACGAGCAGTACTTC
>once|-|TRBV5-1|TRBJ2-7
CASASYEQYF
TGCGCCAGCGCTTCCTACGAGCAGTACTTC
>once|-|TRBV5-5|TRBJ2-1
CASSPYSGALYNEQFF
TGTGCCAGCAGCCCATATTCGGGAGCTCTCTACAATGAGCAGTTCTTC
>-|-|TRBV27|TRBJ1-1
CASSSYLNMNTEAFF
TGTGCCAGCAGTTCCTACTTAAACATGAACACTGAAGCTTTCTTT
>-|-|TRBV27|TRBJ2-7
CASSARGSGFYEQYF
TGTGCCAGCTCCGCTAGGGGTAGCGGATTCTACGAGCAGTACTTC
>-|-|TRBV19|TRBJ1-5
CASSSGDSNQPQHF
TGTGCCAGTAGTTCAGGGGATAGCAATCAGCCCCAGCATTTT
>-|-|TRBV11-3|TRBJ2-1
CASSSGAGDYNEQFF
TGTGCCAGCAGCTCAGGGGCGGGAGACTACAATGAGCAGTTCTTC
>-|-|TRBV27|TRBJ2-1
CASWEIWGDGNEQFF
TGTGCCAGCTGGGAGATTTGGGGGGATGGCAATGAGCAGTTCTTC
>-|-|TRBV5-1|TRBJ2-7
CASSLHHAGPYEQYF
TGCGCCAGCAGCTTGCACCACGCGGGACCCTACGAGCAGTACTTC
>-|-|TRBV9|TRBJ2-7
CASSVDVTAGRYEQYF
TGTGCCAGCAGCGTAGACGTGACAGCAGGAAGGTACGAGCAGTACTTC
>-|TRBD1|TRBV2|TRBJ2-3
CATLGTGGRTDTQYF
TGTGCCACCCTGGGGACAGGGGGCCGCACAGATACGCAGTATTTT
>-|-|TRBV7-9|TRBJ1-1
CASLTGNTEAFF
TGTGCCAGCTTGACAGGGAACACTGAAGCTTTCTTT
>-|-|TRBV10-1|TRBJ2-3
CASSDGRSTDTQYF
TGCGCCAGCAGTGACGGGCGTAGCACAGATACGCAGTATTTT
>-|TRBD2|TRBV4-1|TRBJ2-7
CASSQPGLAQSEQYF
TGCGCCAGCAGCCAACCGGGACTAGCGCAATCCGAGCAGTACTTC
>-|-|TRBV11-2|TRBJ2-5
CASSPWSAEGIETQYF
TGTGCCAGCAGCCCTTGGTCCGCCGAGGGTATAGAGACCCAGTACTTC
>-|-|TRBV7-9|TRBJ2-7
CASSGNYEQYF
TGTGCCAGCAGCGGGAACTACGAGCAGTACTTC
>-|TRBD2|TRBV7-9|TRBJ2-1
CASSSSGNYNEQFF
TGTGCCAGCAGTTCTAGCGGGAACTACAATGAGCAGTTCTTC
>-|-|TRBV15|TRBJ1-5
CATSREGTSNQPQHF
TGTGCCACCAGCAGAGAGGGGACTAGCAATCAGCCCCAGCATTTT
>-|-|TRBV15|TRBJ2-7
CATSNRDPRNAEQYF
TGTGCCACCAGTAACAGGGATCCGCGAAATGCCGAGCAGTACTTC
>-|-|TRBV29-1|TRBJ1-1
CSVTGFKGSNTEAFF
TGCAGCGTTACAGGGTTCAAGGGGTCGAACACTGAAGCTTTCTTT
>-|TRBD2|TRBV4-2|TRBJ2-3
CASRGGGRAGTDTQYF
TGTGCCAGCAGGGGTGGCGGGAGGGCCGGCACAGATACGCAGTATTTT
>-|-|TRBV11-3|TRBJ2-1
CASSYTAGSYNEQFF
TGTGCCAGCAGTTACACCGCGGGCTCCTACAATGAGCAGTTCTTC
>once|TRBD2|TRBV5-8|TRBJ2-3
CASTNGAGGADTQYF
TGTGCCAGCACCAACGGGGCGGGAGGTGCAGATACGCAGTATTTT
>-|-|TRBV27|TRBJ1-5
CASSFRGSQPQHF
TGTGCCAGCAGTTTTCGGGGAAGCCAGCCCCAGCATTTT
>-|-|TRBV4-3|TRBJ2-7
CASSQEEDSSYEQYF
TGCGCCAGCAGCCAAGAGGAGGACAGTTCCTACGAGCAGTACTTC
>-|TRBD2|TRBV9|TRBJ2-7
CASSVRGSGSIHEQYF
TGTGCCAGCAGCGTCCGAGGGAGCGGGAGTATCCACGAGCAGTACTTC
>-|-|TRBV6-1|TRBJ2-2
CASSEAVWAQGGELFF
TGTGCCAGCAGTGAAGCGGTATGGGCCCAAGGAGGGGAGCTGTTTTTT
>-|TRBD2|TRBV7-9|TRBJ2-7
CASSLRTLAGHYEQYF
TGTGCCAGCAGCTTACGAACACTAGCGGGGCACTACGAGCAGTACTTC
>-|-|TRBV7-2|TRBJ2-1
CASSLVLAGSRNEQFF
TGTGCCAGCAGCTTAGTTCTTGCGGGATCAAGGAATGAGCAGTTCTTC
>-|TRBD1|TRBV9|TRBJ2-1
CASSLRQGAKDEQFF
TGTGCCAGCAGCCTAAGACAGGGGGCTAAGGATGAGCAGTTCTTC
>-|-|TRBV5-1|TRBJ1-1
CASSLAGITEAFF
TGCGCCAGCAGCTTGGCAGGGATTACTGAAGCTTTCTTT